This T cell receptor (beta chain) originates from a study of control samples from healthy donors and cancer patients. The assay was immunoSEQ multiplex PCR, and TCRdb's table has in-frame clones only and misses some. The sample contains around 250,000 clones, roughly 82% of which appear only once. Germline CDR1 and CDR2: MNHEY and SVGAGI. The CDR3 length is 13 residues. V was clipped by 4 bases and J by 7 bases, with 11 bases between them. V gene TRBV6-5 combines with J gene TRBJ1-5; D may be TRBD1 (5 bases). The sequenced sample consisted of PBMCs. This TCR was sampled from a woman aged 60-75 years with lung cancer. CDR3 in amino acids: CASSWRDGQPQHF. CDR3 nucleotide sequence: TGTGCCAGCAGTTGGAGGGACGGGCAGCCCCAGCATTTT.